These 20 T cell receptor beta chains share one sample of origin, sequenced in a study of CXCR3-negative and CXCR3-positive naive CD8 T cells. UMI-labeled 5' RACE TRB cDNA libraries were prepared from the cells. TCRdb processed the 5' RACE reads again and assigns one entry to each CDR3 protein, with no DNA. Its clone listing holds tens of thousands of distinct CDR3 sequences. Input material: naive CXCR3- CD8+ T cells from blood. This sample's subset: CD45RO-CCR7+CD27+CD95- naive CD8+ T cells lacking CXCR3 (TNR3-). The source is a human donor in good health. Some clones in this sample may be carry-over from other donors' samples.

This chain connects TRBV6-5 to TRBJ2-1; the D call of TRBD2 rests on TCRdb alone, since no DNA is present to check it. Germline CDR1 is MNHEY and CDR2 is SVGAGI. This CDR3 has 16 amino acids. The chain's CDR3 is CASSPIAGGRHNEQFF.

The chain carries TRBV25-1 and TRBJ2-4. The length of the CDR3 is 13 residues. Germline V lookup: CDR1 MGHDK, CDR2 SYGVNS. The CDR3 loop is CASSGTSENIQYF. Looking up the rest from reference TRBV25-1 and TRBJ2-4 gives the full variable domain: EADIYQTPRYLVIGTGKKITLECSQTMGHDKMYWYQQDPGMELHLIHYSYGVNSTEKGDLSSESTVSRIRTEHFPLTLESARPSHTSQYLCASSGTSENIQYFGAGTRLSVL.

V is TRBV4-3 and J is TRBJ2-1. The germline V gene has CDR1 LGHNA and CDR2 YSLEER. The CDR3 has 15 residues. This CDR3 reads CASSQDLGPYNEQFF.

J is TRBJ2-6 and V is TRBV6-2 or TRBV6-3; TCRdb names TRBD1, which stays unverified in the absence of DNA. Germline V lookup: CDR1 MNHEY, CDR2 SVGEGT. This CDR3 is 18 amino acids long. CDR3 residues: CASSWDSWGWSGANVLTF.

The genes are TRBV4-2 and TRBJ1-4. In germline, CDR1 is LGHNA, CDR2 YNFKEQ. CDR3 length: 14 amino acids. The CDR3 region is CASSRGSNNEKLFF.

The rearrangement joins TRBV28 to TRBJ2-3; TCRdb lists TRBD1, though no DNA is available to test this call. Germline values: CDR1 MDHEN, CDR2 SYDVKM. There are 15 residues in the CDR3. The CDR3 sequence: CASSATGSGADTQYF.

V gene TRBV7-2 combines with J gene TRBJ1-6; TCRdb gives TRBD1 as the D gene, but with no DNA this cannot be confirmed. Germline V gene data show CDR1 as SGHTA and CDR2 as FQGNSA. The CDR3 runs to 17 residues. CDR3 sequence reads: CATTNIGSRGYNSPLHF.

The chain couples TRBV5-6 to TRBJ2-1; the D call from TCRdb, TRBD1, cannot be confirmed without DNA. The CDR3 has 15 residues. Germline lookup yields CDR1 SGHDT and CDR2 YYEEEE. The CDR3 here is CASSSRDTADNEQFF. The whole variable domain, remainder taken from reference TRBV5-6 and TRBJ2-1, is DAGVTQSPTHLIKTRGQQVTLRCSPKSGHDTVSWYQQALGQGPQFIFQYYEEEERQRGNFPDRFSGHQFPNYSSELNVNALLLGDSALYLCASSSRDTADNEQFFGPGTRLTVL.

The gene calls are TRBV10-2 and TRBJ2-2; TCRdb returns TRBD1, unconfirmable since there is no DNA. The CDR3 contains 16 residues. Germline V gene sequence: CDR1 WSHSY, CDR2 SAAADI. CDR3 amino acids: CASSDGTGLNTGGLFF.

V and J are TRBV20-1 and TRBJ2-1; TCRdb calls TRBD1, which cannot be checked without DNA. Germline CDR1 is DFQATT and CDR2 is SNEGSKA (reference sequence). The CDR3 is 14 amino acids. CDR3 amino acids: CSARGWGAHNEQFF.

Here the CDR3 reads CASRQGEGSYEQYF. The genes are TRBV11-3 and TRBJ2-7; TCRdb designates TRBD1, a call that cannot be tested without DNA. The CDR3 covers 14 residues. CDR1 and CDR2 from the germline V gene are SGHNT and YENEEA.

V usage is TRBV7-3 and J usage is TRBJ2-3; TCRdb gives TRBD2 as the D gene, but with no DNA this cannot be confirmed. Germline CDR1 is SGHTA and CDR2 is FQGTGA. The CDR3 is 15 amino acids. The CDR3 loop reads CASSGRGGPTDTQYF.

This CDR3 reads CASSQDAGTGTDTQYF. The chain joins TRBV4-2 to TRBJ2-3; TCRdb's D call, TRBD1, is unchecked because there is no DNA. Germline V gene sequence: CDR1 LGHNA, CDR2 YNFKEQ. The CDR3 is made up of 16 amino acids.

This CDR3 reads CASSPLGKNQPQHF. The chain carries TRBV12-3 or TRBV12-4 and TRBJ1-5; no DNA is available, so the TRBD1 call from TCRdb remains unchecked. This CDR3 has 14 residues.

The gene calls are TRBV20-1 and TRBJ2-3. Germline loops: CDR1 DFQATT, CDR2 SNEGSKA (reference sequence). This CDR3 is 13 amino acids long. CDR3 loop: CSARDLLSDTQYF.

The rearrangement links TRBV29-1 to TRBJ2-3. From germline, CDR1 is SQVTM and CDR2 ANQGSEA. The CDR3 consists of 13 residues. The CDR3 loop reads CSVRNPSTDTQYF.

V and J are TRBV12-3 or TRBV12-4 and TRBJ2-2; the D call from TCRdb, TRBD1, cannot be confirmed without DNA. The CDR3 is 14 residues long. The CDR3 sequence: CASSFQGLTGELFF.

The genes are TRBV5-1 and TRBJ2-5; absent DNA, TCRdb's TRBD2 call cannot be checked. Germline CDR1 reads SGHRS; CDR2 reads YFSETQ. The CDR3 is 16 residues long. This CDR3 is CASSSRLADHQETQYF.

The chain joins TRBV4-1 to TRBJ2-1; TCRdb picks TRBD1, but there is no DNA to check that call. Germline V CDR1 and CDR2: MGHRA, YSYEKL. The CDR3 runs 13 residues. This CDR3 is CASSPNPGREQFF.

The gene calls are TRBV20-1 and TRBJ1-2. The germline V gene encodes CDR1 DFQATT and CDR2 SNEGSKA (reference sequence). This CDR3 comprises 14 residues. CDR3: CSARDRNSLYGYTF.